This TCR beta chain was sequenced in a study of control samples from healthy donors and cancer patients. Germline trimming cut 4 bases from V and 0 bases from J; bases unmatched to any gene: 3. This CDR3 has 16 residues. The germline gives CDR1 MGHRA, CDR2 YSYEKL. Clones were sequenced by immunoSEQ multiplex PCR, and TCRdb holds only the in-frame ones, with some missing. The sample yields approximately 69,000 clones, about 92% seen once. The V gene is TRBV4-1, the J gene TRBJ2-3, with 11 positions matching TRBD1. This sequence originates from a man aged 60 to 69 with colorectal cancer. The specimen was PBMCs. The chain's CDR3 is CASSPGTGGSTDTQYF. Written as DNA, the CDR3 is TGCGCCAGCAGCCCCGGGACAGGGGGTAGCACAGATACGCAGTATTTT.